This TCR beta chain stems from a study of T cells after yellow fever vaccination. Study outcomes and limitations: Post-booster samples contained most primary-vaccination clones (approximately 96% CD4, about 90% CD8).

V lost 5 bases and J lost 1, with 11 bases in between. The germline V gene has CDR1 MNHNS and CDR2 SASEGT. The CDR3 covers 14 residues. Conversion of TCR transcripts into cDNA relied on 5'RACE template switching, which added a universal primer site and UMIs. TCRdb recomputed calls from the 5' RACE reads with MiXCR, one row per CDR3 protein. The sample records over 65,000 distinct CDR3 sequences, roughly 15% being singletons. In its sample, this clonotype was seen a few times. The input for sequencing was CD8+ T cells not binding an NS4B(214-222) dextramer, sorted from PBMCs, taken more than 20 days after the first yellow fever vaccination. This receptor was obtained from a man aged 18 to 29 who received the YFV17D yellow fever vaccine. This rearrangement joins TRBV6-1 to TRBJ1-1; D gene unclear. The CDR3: CASSPQDSNTEAFF. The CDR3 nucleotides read TGTGCCAGCAGTCCCCAGGATTCGAACACTGAAGCTTTCTTT.